These 5 T cell receptor beta chains came from one sample sequenced in a study of sequential checkpoint blockade in melanoma. Profiling relied on immunoSEQ multiplex PCR, and the TCRdb table lists in-frame clones only, not all of them. The repertoire includes about 20,000 clones, roughly 66% of them detected once, and over 20% sits in the top ten. Treatment described: randomized to nivolumab then ipilimumab (arm A) or the reverse (arm B). This specimen was CD8+ T cells sorted from blood (inferred from file names), taken from a patient given nivolumab and ipilimumab in sequence. The receptors were sampled from a human donor with melanoma.

V usage is TRBV7-9 and J usage is TRBJ2-7; a weak D match, TRBD1 (6 bases). V lost 5 bases, J lost 5 bases, and 19 bases lay in between. The length of the CDR3 is 15 residues. Germline V gene lookup returns CDR1 SEHNR and CDR2 FQNEAQ (reference sequence). CDR3 bases: TGTGCCAGCAGCCGCGAGAACGTGGGGGCCGACGAGCAGTACTTC. As protein: CASSRENVGADEQYF. Full variable domain (missing parts from reference TRBV7-9 and TRBJ2-7): DTGVSQNPRHKITKRGQNVTFRCDPISEHNRLYWYRQTLGQGPEFLTYFQNEAQLEKSRLLSDRFSAERPKGSFSTLEIQRTEQGDSAMYLCASSRENVGADEQYFGPGTRLTVT.

This chain uses TRBV27 with TRBJ1-2; the match to TRBD1 covers 8 bases. Germline-derived CDR1 and CDR2 are MNHEY and SMNVEV (reference sequence). The V gene end was trimmed by 6 bases and the J gene end by 4 bases; junction bases not matched to a gene: 7. The CDR3 is 14 residues long. The CDR3: CASRPTGARYGYTF. DNA of the CDR3: TGTGCCAGCAGGCCGACAGGGGCTCGCTATGGCTACACCTTC.

The genes are TRBV6-5 and TRBJ2-1, with D possibly TRBD2 on 6 matching bases. The germline V and J ends were trimmed by 6 bases and 3 bases, with 9 bases remaining between them. This CDR3 is 13 amino acids long. Germline CDR1 and CDR2: MNHEY and SVGAGI. Here the CDR3 DNA reads TGTGCCAGCAGGCCGGGACTCTACAATGAGCAGTTCTTC. Protein: CASRPGLYNEQFF.

This clone was seen a handful of times. The V call is TRBV7-9, the J call TRBJ1-2; D gene uncertain. The CDR3 has 16 amino acids. Trimming took 5 bases from V and 4 from J, leaving 20 bases between them. The germline V gene encodes CDR1 SEHNR and CDR2 FQNEAQ (reference sequence). The CDR3 reads CASSTSGSLSAYGYTF. CDR3 sequence (DNA): TGTGCCAGCAGCACCTCGGGTAGCCTGAGCGCCTATGGCTACACCTTC. The entire variable domain, with the rest obtained from reference TRBV7-9 and TRBJ1-2, is as follows: DTGVSQNPRHKITKRGQNVTFRCDPISEHNRLYWYRQTLGQGPEFLTYFQNEAQLEKSRLLSDRFSAERPKGSFSTLEIQRTEQGDSAMYLCASSTSGSLSAYGYTFGSGTRLTVV.

This chain uses TRBV5-6 with TRBJ1-1; D remains unclear. Germline V gene data show CDR1 as SGHDT and CDR2 as YYEEEE. This CDR3 contains 13 residues. Deletions cut 3 bases from V and 1 base from J, with 7 bases between. The CDR3 DNA sequence: TGTGCCAGCAGCTATGGAGCGAACACTGAAGCTTTCTTT. This codes for CASSYGANTEAFF.